This T cell receptor (beta chain) was obtained from a study of blood T cells in healthy people across ages. Study overall: About one barcoded beta molecule per two T cells came from capture by template switching. Study conclusions and caveats: Higher diversity and more naive CD4+ cells were features of long-lived donors, compared to aged donors.

The germline V and J ends were trimmed by 0 bases and 8 bases, with 26 bases remaining between them. Germline assignment: CDR1 MGHRA and CDR2 YSYEKL. This CDR3 contains 19 residues. The use of a sample-barcoded 5' primer and a J-beta primer mix characterized a second PCR of about 7 to 12 cycles. TCRdb called the 5' RACE reads again in MiXCR, with one record for every CDR3 protein. The sample has hundreds of thousands of distinct CDR3 sequences; roughly 34% are singletons. On this clonotype: No antigen is known for it.

This receptor was identified in a man aged 18 to 35 in good health. The chain employs TRBV4-1 and TRBJ2-1, with a tentative D call TRBD2 (6 bases). Sequencing was carried out using blood. The CDR3 sequence: CASSQDIGGTRGLADEQFF. As DNA, the CDR3 is TGCGCCAGCAGCCAAGATATCGGTGGAACCCGTGGATTAGCGGATGAGCAGTTCTTC.